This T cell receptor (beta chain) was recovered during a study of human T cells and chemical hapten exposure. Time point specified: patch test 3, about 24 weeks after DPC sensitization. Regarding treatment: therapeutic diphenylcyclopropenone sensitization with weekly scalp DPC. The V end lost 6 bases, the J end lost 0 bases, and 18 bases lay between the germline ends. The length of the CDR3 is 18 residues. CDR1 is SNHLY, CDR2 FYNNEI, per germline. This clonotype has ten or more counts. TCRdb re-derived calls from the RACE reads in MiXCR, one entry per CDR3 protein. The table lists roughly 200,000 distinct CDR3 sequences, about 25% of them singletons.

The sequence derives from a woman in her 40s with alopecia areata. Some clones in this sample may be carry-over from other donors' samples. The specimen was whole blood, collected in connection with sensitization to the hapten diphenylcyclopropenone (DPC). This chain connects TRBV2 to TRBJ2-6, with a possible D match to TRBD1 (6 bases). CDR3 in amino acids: CASSRPPGDRSGANVLTF. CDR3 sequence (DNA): TGTGCCAGCAGCCGACCCCCAGGGGACCGCTCTGGGGCCAACGTCCTGACTTTC.